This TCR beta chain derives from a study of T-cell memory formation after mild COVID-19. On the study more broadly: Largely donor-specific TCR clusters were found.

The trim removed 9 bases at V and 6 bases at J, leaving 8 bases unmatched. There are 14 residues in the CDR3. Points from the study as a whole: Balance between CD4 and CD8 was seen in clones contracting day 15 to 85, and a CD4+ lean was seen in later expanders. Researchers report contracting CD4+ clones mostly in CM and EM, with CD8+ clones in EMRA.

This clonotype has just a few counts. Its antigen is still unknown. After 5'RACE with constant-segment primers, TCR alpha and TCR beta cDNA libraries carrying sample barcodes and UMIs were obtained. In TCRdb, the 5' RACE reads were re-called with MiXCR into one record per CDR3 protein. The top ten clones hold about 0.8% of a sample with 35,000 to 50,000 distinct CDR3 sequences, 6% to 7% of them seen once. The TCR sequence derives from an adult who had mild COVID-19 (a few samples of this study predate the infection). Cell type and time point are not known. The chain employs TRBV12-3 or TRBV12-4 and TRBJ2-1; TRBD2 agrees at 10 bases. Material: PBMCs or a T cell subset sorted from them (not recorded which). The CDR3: CASASSGSGNEQFF. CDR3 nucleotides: TGTGCCAGTGCATCTAGCGGGAGTGGCAATGAGCAGTTCTTC.